The present TCR beta chain was sequenced within a study of shared clonotypes between healthy human individuals. Participating donors were healthy, HIV-negative adults free of recent acute infections or vaccinations. CDR1 is KGHSH and CDR2 is LQKENI in the germline V gene. V dropped 2 bases and J dropped 4; count of bases not matched to a gene: 5. This CDR3 comprises 15 residues. TCRdb's copy holds only in-frame clones and misses some; the assay was immunoSEQ multiplex PCR. The sample comprises 1,100,000 or so clones, around three quarters of which are singletons, and roughly 0.56% rests with the top ten.

This clonotype originated in a man aged 18 to 29 in good health. Some clones in this sample may be carry-over from other donors' samples. The sequenced material came from memory CD4+ T cells from PBMCs. The subset: CD45RA-negative fraction. This rearrangement joins TRBV18 to TRBJ2-7, with 10 bases that match TRBD2. Written as DNA, the CDR3 is TGTGCCAGCTCACCAGCTAGCGGGAGTCAGTACGAGCAGTACTTC. Translating it yields CASSPASGSQYEQYF.